This passage covers 21 T cell receptor beta chains from one sample sequenced in a study of cytomegalovirus exposure and HLA in healthy donors. The PCR ran on 60 Vbeta and 13 Jbeta primers. The method was immunoSEQ multiplex PCR; TCRdb's version includes in-frame clones alone and lacks a portion of them. The table lists about 83,000 clones, more than 80% of them singletons. The specimen sequenced was PBMCs. The receptor source for this set is a woman in her thirties in good health and CMV-seronegative.

This chain uses TRBV6-6 with TRBJ2-5, with 11 bases aligning to TRBD1. The better agreement between TRBJ2-7 and the DNA end casts doubt on the J call. Germline assignment: CDR1 MNHNY and CDR2 SVGAGI (reference sequence). There are 15 residues in the CDR3. The CDR3 loop reads CASSPGQGATYEQYF. The CDR3 DNA reads as TGTGCCAGCAGTCCCGGACAGGGGGCAACCTACGAGCAGTACTTC.

The rearrangement joins TRBV7-2 to TRBJ1-2, with TRBD1 matching over 10 bases. The CDR3 is made up of 15 amino acids. The junction had 5 bases not matched to a gene; V was cut back by 2 bases and J by 5 bases. In germline, CDR1 is SGHTA, CDR2 FQGNSA. DNA of the CDR3: TGTGCCAGCAGCTTATGGGACAGGGGCACATATGGCTACACCTTC. It codes for CASSLWDRGTYGYTF.

This chain links TRBV5-1 with TRBJ2-1; 11 bases are shared with TRBD2. Per germline, CDR1 SGHRS and CDR2 YFSETQ. This CDR3 region has 13 residues. Germline trimming cut 4 bases from V and 12 bases from J; bases unmatched to any gene: 6. The CDR3 DNA follows: TGCGCCAGCAGCCCGGGACTAGCGGTGGTGCAGTTCTTC. This sequence encodes CASSPGLAVVQFF. The full variable domain, in which reference TRBV5-1 and TRBJ2-1 provide the parts outside the CDR3, is KAGVTQTPRYLIKTRGQQVTLSCSPISGHRSVSWYQQTPGQGLQFLFEYFSETQRNKGNFPGRFSGRQFSNSRSEMNVSTLELGDSALYLCASSPGLAVVQFFGPGTRLTVL.

The chain joins TRBV30 to TRBJ2-2; D is unclear. Trimming removed 0 bases at V and 12 bases at J, with 11 bases between. Germline V CDR1 and CDR2: GTSNPN, SVGIG (reference sequence). The CDR3 length is 12 residues. The CDR3, as DNA: TGTGCCTGGAGTGTCCCGGCTGGGCAGCTGTTTTTT. Translated: CAWSVPAGQLFF.

In its sample, this clone was seen a few times. The chain recombines TRBV2 with TRBJ2-1; D might be TRBD2 (6 bases). CDR3 length: 14 residues. The V end was cut by 9 bases, the J end by 0 bases, with 12 bases between. CDR1 is SNHLY and CDR2 is FYNNEI in the germline V gene. CDR3 DNA sequence: TGTGCCAGGTTCGCGGGGAACTCCTACAATGAGCAGTTCTTC. Translating it yields CARFAGNSYNEQFF.

The V and J genes are TRBV2 and TRBJ1-2; tentatively, D is TRBD1 (6 bases). Looked up from germline, CDR1 is SNHLY and CDR2 is FYNNEI. This CDR3 is built from 14 residues. V was cut by 5 bases and J by 8 bases, with 18 bases left in between. Here the CDR3 reads CASSPLQAQGGYTF. The DNA for the CDR3 is TGTGCCAGCAGTCCCTTACAAGCCCAGGGGGGCTACACCTTC.

The chain has TRBV10-3 and TRBJ1-1; no firm D call. CDR3 length equals 11 residues. The V end lost 6 bases, the J end lost 4 bases, and 6 bases lay between the germline ends. Germline CDR1 and CDR2: ENHRY and SYGVKD. CDR3 protein: CAIRGATEAFF. The CDR3 region has the DNA TGTGCCATCAGGGGCGCCACTGAAGCTTTCTTT.

The chain couples TRBV9 to TRBJ2-3; 7 nucleotides line up with TRBD2. Germline V gene data show CDR1 as SGDLS and CDR2 as YYNGEE. V shed 0 bases and J 2 bases; nucleotides not matched to a gene: 6. The CDR3 loop spans 16 amino acids. The CDR3 here is CASSVAGGSITDTQYF. The CDR3 nucleotides are TGTGCCAGCAGCGTAGCCGGCGGGAGCATCACAGATACGCAGTATTTT.

The chain has TRBV7-2 and TRBJ1-4; 7 bases match TRBD1. Trimming at V came to 6 bases and at J to 3 bases, leaving 4 bases not matched to a gene. There are 14 residues in the CDR3. The V gene's germline CDR1 is SGHTA and CDR2 FQGNSA. Here the CDR3 DNA reads TGTGCCAGCAGGCCAGGGGGGTCTAATGAAAAACTGTTTTTT. Its translation is CASRPGGSNEKLFF.

The rearrangement uses TRBV19 and TRBJ2-3; 10 nucleotides agree with TRBD2. From germline, CDR1 is LNHDA and CDR2 SQIVND (reference sequence). This CDR3 spans 22 amino acids. Trimming took 4 bases from V and 5 from J; bases not matched to a gene: 27. The CDR3 bases are TGTGCCAGTAGTACACCATCCCTACCAAGGGGACAGTTGGGACTAGCGATAGATACGCAGTATTTT. It translates to CASSTPSLPRGQLGLAIDTQYF. The full variable domain, with the rest looked up from reference TRBV19 and TRBJ2-3, is DGGITQSPKYLFRKEGQNVTLSCEQNLNHDAMYWYRQDPGQGLRLIYYSQIVNDFQKGDIAEGYSVSREKKESFPLTVTSAQKNPTAFYLCASSTPSLPRGQLGLAIDTQYFGPGTRLTVL.

This clone appeared once. The gene calls are TRBV5-4 and TRBJ2-2, with 10 bases that match TRBD2. CDR1 and CDR2 from the germline V gene are SGHNT and YYREEE (reference sequence). V shed 0 bases, J shed 5 bases, and the junction held 1 base outside the gene matches. The CDR3 contains 15 residues. CDR3 loop: CASSLGTSGTGELFF. CDR3 sequence (DNA): TGTGCCAGCAGCTTGGGGACTAGCGGTACCGGGGAGCTGTTTTTT.

The V gene is TRBV11-3, the J gene TRBJ2-3, with TRBD1 matching over 7 bases. The V gene's germline CDR1 is SGHNT and CDR2 YENEEA. After removal of 4 bases from V and 2 bases from J, the junction contained 3 bases not matched to a gene. The CDR3 covers 14 residues. The CDR3 DNA sequence: TGTGCCAGCAGCTCCGGGACAGACACAGATACGCAGTATTTT. It translates to CASSSGTDTDTQYF.

This CDR3 is CASSRTGSGELFF. The CDR3 DNA reads as TGTGCCAGCTCACGGACAGGGTCCGGGGAGCTGTTTTTT. V gene TRBV18 combines with J gene TRBJ2-2, with TRBD1 matching 8 bases. CDR3 size: 13 residues. Germline V gives CDR1 KGHSH, CDR2 LQKENI. Unmatched junction bases numbered 1, after V lost 4 bases and J lost 6 bases.

V is TRBV28 and J is TRBJ1-2; D may be TRBD1 (6 bases). The V end lost 3 bases, the J end lost 6 bases, and 8 bases lay between the germline ends. Germline assignment: CDR1 MDHEN and CDR2 SYDVKM. The CDR3 has 12 amino acids. CDR3: CASSFPGDGYTF. The CDR3 nucleotides are TGTGCCAGCAGTTTTCCAGGGGATGGCTACACCTTC.

This clone was seen more than once but under ten times. J is TRBJ2-3 and V is TRBV7-6; D may be TRBD2 (7 bases). The V gene's germline CDR1 is SGHVS and CDR2 FNYEAQ. The CDR3 runs to 16 residues. Deletions cut 4 bases from V and 4 bases from J, with 18 bases between. The CDR3 sequence: CASSSMGASGPDTQYF. The CDR3 coding sequence is TGTGCCAGCAGCTCTATGGGGGCTAGCGGCCCAGATACGCAGTATTTT.

The chain has TRBV28 and TRBJ2-3; a weak D match, TRBD1 (5 bases). The CDR3 runs to 20 residues. Trimming stripped 7 bases from V and 0 bases from J, with 29 bases between. Germline V gene sequence: CDR1 MDHEN, CDR2 SYDVKM. CDR3 DNA sequence: TGTGCCAGCACAAATACAGGACCCAAGGACATAACCCTAAGCACAGATACGCAGTATTTT. Its translation is CASTNTGPKDITLSTDTQYF. Together with reference TRBV28 and TRBJ2-3, the CDR3 gives the full variable domain: DVKVTQSSRYLVKRTGEKVFLECVQDMDHENMFWYRQDPGLGLRLIYFSYDVKMKEKGDIPEGYSVSREKKERFSLILESASTNQTSMYLCASTNTGPKDITLSTDTQYFGPGTRLTVL.

This clone was counted once. The chain links TRBV14 to TRBJ1-4, with D possibly being TRBD1 (6 bases). Germline V gene lookup returns CDR1 SGHDN and CDR2 FVKESK. This CDR3 region has 16 residues. With 2 bases removed from V and 3 bases from J, the gap between germline ends came to 13 bases. The CDR3 reads CASSQLAGASNEKLFF. CDR3 in DNA: TGTGCCAGCAGCCAATTGGCAGGGGCTTCTAATGAAAAACTGTTTTTT. The complete variable domain, with remaining parts taken from reference TRBV14 and TRBJ1-4, reads EAGVTQFPSHSVIEKGQTVTLRCDPISGHDNLYWYRRVMGKEIKFLLHFVKESKQDESGMPNNRFLAERTGGTYSTLKVQPAELEDSGVYFCASSQLAGASNEKLFFGSGTQLSVL.

The V call is TRBV21-1, the J call TRBJ2-7; no DNA check was done on the table's D call, TRBD2. TRBV21-1 is listed as a pseudogene. The CDR3 extends over 16 amino acids. The CDR3 nucleotides are TGTGCCAGCAGCACGGGGGACGGATACTTCTCCTACGAGCAGTACTTC. This sequence encodes CASSTGDGYFSYEQYF.

This chain connects TRBV6-1 to TRBJ2-7, with no clear D. Germline CDR1 reads MNHNS; CDR2 reads SASEGT. This CDR3 is 13 amino acids long. V shed 0 bases and J shed 6 bases, with 9 bases lying between them. The CDR3 loop reads CASSEARMSEQYF. The CDR3 DNA sequence: TGTGCCAGCAGTGAAGCGCGAATGAGCGAGCAGTACTTC.

This chain joins TRBV7-2 and TRBJ1-3; D is uncertain. Germline CDR1 reads SGHTA; CDR2 reads FQGNSA. The V end was cut by 0 bases, the J end by 4 bases, with 7 bases between. The CDR3 loop spans 14 amino acids. The CDR3 DNA follows: TGTGCCAGCAGCTTAGCGCGAGCGGGAAACACCATATATTTT. Residues: CASSLARAGNTIYF.

The chain employs TRBV5-1 and TRBJ2-2, with TRBD2 matching over 7 bases. Unmatched junction bases numbered 11, after V lost 0 bases and J lost 0 bases. Germline V gene sequence: CDR1 SGHRS, CDR2 YFSETQ. The CDR3 is made up of 19 amino acids. Here the CDR3 DNA reads TGCGCCAGCAGCTTGGAAAGAGCGGGAAGGTTCGCGAACACCGGGGAGCTGTTTTTT. Amino acids: CASSLERAGRFANTGELFF.